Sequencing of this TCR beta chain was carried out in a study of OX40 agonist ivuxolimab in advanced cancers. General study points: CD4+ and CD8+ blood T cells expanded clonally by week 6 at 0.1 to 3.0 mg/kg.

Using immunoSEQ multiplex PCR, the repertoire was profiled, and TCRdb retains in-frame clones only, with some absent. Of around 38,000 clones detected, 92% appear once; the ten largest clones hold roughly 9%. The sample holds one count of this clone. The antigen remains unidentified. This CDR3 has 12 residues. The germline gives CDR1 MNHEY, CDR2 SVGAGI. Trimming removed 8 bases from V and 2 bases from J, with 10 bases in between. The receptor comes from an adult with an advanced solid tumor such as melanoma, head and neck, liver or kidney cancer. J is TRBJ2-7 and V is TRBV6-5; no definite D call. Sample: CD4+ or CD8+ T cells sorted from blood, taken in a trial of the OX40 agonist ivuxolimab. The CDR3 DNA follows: TGTGCCAGCGCCTCAGGAACCTACGAGCAGTACTTC. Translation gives CASASGTYEQYF.